The clone carrying this TCR beta chain occurred a few times. The data originate from a study of T cell clones after liver transplantation. The V and J ends lost 3 bases and 5 bases respectively, with 8 bases between them. CDR1 and CDR2 from the germline V gene are SGHVS and FNYEAQ. The CDR3 spans 13 residues. Sequencing was performed with immunoSEQ multiplex PCR; in TCRdb, only in-frame clones are kept and a portion is missing. This table holds nearly 55,000 clones, 84% found once. This material consisted of CD4+ T cells from blood, taken before liver transplant. This clonotype originated in a human donor who received a liver transplant. The V and J genes are TRBV7-6 and TRBJ1-5; no definite D call. CDR3 in amino acids: CASSFSEDQPQHF. As DNA, the CDR3 is TGTGCCAGCAGCTTTTCCGAGGATCAGCCCCAGCATTTT.